The entry below gives a single T cell receptor (beta chain) sequence along with its context. Its target is unknown. This specimen belongs to a study of shared clonotypes between healthy human individuals. Study-level points and caveats: Non-shared clonotypes displayed generation probabilities falling below those of clonotypes present in all four donors.

The method was immunoSEQ multiplex PCR; TCRdb's version includes in-frame clones alone and lacks a portion of them. This sample has about 2.5 million clones, with approximately 90% found just once. Trimming removed 3 bases from V and 5 bases from J, with 15 bases in between. This CDR3 contains 15 residues. Per germline, CDR1 KGHSH and CDR2 LQKENI. This receptor was taken from a man aged 18 to 30 in good health. Some clones in this sample may be carry-over from other donors' samples. The sequencing input was naive CD4+ T cells from PBMCs. Subset denoted: CD45RA+ positively selected. This chain joins TRBV18 and TRBJ2-3; D is unresolved. DNA of the CDR3: TGTGCCAGCTCACCTTGGAGAAGGGCACAAGATACGCAGTATTTT. It yields the protein CASSPWRRAQDTQYF.